This T cell receptor beta chain was profiled in a study of neoadjuvant anti-PD-1 for oral cavity cancer. CDR1 SNHLY and CDR2 FYNNEI come from the germline V gene. The CDR3 spans 13 residues. Trimming removed 6 bases from V and 6 bases from J; junction bases left unmatched: 4. Documented time point: after neoadjuvant nivolumab, at surgical resection. This clone appeared a few times. Method: immunoSEQ multiplex PCR; TCRdb's copy keeps in-frame clones and lacks some. The sample shows over 20,000 clones, 20% to 30% of them seen only once. This TCR was recovered from a person aged 35-80 years with oral cavity squamous cell carcinoma. The source material was tumor tissue, sampled after nivolumab (anti-PD-1) treatment. The rearrangement uses TRBV2 and TRBJ1-2; 10 bases line up with TRBD1. CDR3 coding DNA: TGTGCCAGCAGCCCGGGACAGGGGCATGGCTACACCTTC. This translates into CASSPGQGHGYTF.